This entry concerns a single T cell receptor (beta chain). There are 16 residues in the CDR3. Germline trimming cut 1 base from V and 3 bases from J; bases unmatched to any gene: 5. Looked up from germline, CDR1 is SGHNT and CDR2 is YENEEA. This record belongs to a study of T cell changes during pregnancy in multiple sclerosis. Data came from immunoSEQ multiplex PCR; TCRdb stores just in-frame clones and leaves some out. The sample contains 50,000 to 70,000 clones, roughly nine tenths of which appear only once. The source was peripheral blood, collected after pregnancy. This clonotype was obtained from a female donor in good health, enrolled as a control in a pregnancy study. The gene calls are TRBV11-3 and TRBJ2-3, with 9 positions matching TRBD1. For the CDR3, the DNA is TGTGCCAGCAGCTTAGCCGACAGGGGGAGAACAGATACGCAGTATTTT. Its protein product is CASSLADRGRTDTQYF.